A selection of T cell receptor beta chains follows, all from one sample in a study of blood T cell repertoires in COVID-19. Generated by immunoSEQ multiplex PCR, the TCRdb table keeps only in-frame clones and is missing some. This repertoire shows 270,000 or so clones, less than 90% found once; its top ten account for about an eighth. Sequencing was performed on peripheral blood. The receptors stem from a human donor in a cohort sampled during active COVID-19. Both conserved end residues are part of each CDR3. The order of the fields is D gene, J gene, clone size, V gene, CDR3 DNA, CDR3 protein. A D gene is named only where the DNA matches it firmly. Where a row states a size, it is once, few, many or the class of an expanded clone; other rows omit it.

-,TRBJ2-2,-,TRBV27,TGTGCCAGCAGTAGGGGACTTTCGAACACCGGGGAGCTGTTTTTT,CASSRGLSNTGELFF
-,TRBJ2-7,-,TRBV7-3,TGTGCCAGCAGCTTAAATGGGGGGGCCACCTACGAGCAGTACTTC,CASSLNGGATYEQYF
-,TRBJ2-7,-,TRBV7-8,TGTGCCAGCAGCTTAGCTATGACAGGAGTTTACGAGCAGTACTTC,CASSLAMTGVYEQYF
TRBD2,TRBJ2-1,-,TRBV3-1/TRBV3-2,TGTGCCAGCAGCCATATGAGGGGGACTAGCGGGAACAATGAGCAGTTCTTC,CASSHMRGTSGNNEQFF
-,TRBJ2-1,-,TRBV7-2,TGTGCCAGCAGCTGGACTTCCTACAATGAGCAGTTCTTC,CASSWTSYNEQFF
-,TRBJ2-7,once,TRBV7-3,TGTGCCAGCAGCTTAACAGGGACTTCCCACGAGCAGTACTTC,CASSLTGTSHEQYF
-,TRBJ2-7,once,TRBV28,TGTGCCAGCAGTTTAGAGGGGAGGCCCTACGAGCAGTACTTC,CASSLEGRPYEQYF
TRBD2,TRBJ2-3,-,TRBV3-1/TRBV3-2,TGTGCCAGCAGCCAGACTAGCGGGACCGTCACAGATACGCAGTATTTT,CASSQTSGTVTDTQYF
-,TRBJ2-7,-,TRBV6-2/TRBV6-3,TGTGCCAGCAGTTACGTAGGGGCCACGCAGTACTTC,CASSYVGATQYF
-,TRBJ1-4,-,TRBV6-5,TGTGCCAGCAGCCGTGACAGGCCTGGGGAAAAACTGTTTTTT,CASSRDRPGEKLFF
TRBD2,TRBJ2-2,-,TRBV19,TGTGCCACACTAGCGGGGAAAAACACCGGGGAGCTGTTTTTT,CATLAGKNTGELFF
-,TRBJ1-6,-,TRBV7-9,TGTGCCAGCAGCTTAGCGGGGGCCCTTAATTCACCCCTCCACTTT,CASSLAGALNSPLHF
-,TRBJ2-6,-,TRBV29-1,TGCAGCTATCGGGCTGGGGCCAACGTCCTGACTTTC,CSYRAGANVLTF
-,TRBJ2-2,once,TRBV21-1,TGTGCCAGCAGCAAAGAGGGTGACAGGGGATGGAATCCCGGGGAGCTGTTTTTT,CASSKEGDRGWNPGELFF
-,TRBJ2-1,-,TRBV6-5,TGTGCCAGCAGTCCCCTTGGTGGTCTAGGCAATGAGCAGTTCTTC,CASSPLGGLGNEQFF
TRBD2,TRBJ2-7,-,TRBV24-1,TGTGCCACCAGTGCTAGCGGGTCCTACGAGCAGTACTTC,CATSASGSYEQYF
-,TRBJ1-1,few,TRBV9,TGTGCCAGCAGCGTAGGTCCCACAGGGCTGAACACTGAAGCTTTCTTT,CASSVGPTGLNTEAFF
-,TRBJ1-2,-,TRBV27,TGTGCCAGCAGGGGAGGGCCACCCCTCTATGGCTACACCTTC,CASRGGPPLYGYTF
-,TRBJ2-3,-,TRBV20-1,TGCAGTGCTAGTCCCCTTAGGGGGACAGATACGCAGTATTTT,CSASPLRGTDTQYF
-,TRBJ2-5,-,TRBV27,TGTGCCAGCAGTTTAAGCGGCAAGCAGACCCAGTACTTC,CASSLSGKQTQYF
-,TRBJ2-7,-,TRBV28,TGTGCCAGCAACCAAGGAGGACTTCTTAGCGAGCAGTACTTC,CASNQGGLLSEQYF
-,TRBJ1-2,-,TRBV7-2,TGTGCCAGCAGCGCTGGACAGAGAAACTATGGCTACACCTTC,CASSAGQRNYGYTF
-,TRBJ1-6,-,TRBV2,TGTGCCAGCAGTCCCACCGGACAGATCAATTCACCCCTCCACTTT,CASSPTGQINSPLHF
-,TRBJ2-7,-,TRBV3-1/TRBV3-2,TGTGCCAGCCAGGTTAGGGCGGGAACCTACGAGCAGTACTTC,CASQVRAGTYEQYF
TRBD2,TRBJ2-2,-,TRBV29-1,TGCAGCGTTTTTTGGGGACTACTAGCGGGGGGGACCGGGGAGCTGTTTTTT,CSVFWGLLAGGTGELFF
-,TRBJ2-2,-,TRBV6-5,TGTGCCAGCAGTTACAGGTCCACCGGGAAGCGGGAGCTGTTTTTT,CASSYRSTGKRELFF